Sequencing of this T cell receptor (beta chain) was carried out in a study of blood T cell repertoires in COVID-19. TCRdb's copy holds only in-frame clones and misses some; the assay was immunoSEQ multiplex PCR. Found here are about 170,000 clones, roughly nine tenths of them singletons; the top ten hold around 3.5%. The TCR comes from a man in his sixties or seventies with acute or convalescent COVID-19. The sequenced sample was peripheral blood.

CDR3 amino acids: CASSIRAGTTNYGYTF. The DNA for the CDR3 is TGTGCCAGTAGTATTCGAGCAGGGACTACTAACTATGGCTACACCTTC. This sequence joins TRBV19 and TRBJ1-2, with D perhaps TRBD1 (5 bases). Per the germline V gene, CDR1 is LNHDA and CDR2 is SQIVND (reference sequence). Trimming took off 3 bases at V and 0 bases at J, with 14 bases between the two ends. The CDR3 runs to 16 residues. The entire variable domain, with the rest obtained from reference TRBV19 and TRBJ1-2, is as follows: DGGITQSPKYLFRKEGQNVTLSCEQNLNHDAMYWYRQDPGQGLRLIYYSQIVNDFQKGDIAEGYSVSREKKESFPLTVTSAQKNPTAFYLCASSIRAGTTNYGYTFGSGTRLTVV.